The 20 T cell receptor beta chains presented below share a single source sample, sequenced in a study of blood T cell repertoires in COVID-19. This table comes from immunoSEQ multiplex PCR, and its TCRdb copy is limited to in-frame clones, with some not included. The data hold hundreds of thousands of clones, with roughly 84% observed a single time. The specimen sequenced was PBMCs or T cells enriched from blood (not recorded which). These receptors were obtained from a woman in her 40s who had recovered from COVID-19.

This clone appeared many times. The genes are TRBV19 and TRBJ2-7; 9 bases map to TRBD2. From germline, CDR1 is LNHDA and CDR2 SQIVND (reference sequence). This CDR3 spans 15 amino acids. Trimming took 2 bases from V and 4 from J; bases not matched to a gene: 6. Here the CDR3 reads CASSIYVAGEYEQYF. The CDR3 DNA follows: TGTGCCAGTAGTATATACGTAGCGGGAGAATACGAGCAGTACTTC.

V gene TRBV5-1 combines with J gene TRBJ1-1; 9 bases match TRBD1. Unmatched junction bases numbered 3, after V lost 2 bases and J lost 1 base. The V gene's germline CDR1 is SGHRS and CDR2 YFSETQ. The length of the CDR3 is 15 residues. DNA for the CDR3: TGCGCCAGCAGCTTTACAGGGGGCTGGAACACTGAAGCTTTCTTT. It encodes CASSFTGGWNTEAFF.

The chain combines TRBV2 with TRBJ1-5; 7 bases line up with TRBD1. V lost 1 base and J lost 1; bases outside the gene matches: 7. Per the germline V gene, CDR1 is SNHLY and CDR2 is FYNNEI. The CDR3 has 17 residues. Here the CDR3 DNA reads TGTGCCAGCAGTGAAGAAGGGGGCGCAGGGAGCAATCAGCCCCAGCATTTT. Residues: CASSEEGGAGSNQPQHF.

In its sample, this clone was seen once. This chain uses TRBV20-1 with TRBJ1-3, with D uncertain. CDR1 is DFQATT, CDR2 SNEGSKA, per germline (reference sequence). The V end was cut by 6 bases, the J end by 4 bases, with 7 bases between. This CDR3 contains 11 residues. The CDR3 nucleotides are TGCAGTGCCCCGGAGGGAAACACCATATATTTT. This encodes CSAPEGNTIYF.

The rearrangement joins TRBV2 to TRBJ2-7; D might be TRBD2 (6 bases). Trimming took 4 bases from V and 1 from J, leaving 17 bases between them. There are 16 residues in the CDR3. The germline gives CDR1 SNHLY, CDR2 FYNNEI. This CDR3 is CASSGEVVASSYEQYF. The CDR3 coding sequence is TGTGCCAGCAGTGGGGAGGTGGTAGCGAGTTCCTACGAGCAGTACTTC.

In DNA form, the CDR3 reads TGTGCCATCAGTGGGGCAGGGGGCAATCAGCCCCAGCATTTT. It is translated as CAISGAGGNQPQHF. V usage is TRBV10-3 and J usage is TRBJ1-5, with D possibly matching TRBD1 (6 bases). Germline CDR1 and CDR2: ENHRY and SYGVKD. The CDR3 consists of 14 residues. V gave up 4 bases and J gave up 2 bases, with 9 bases separating them.

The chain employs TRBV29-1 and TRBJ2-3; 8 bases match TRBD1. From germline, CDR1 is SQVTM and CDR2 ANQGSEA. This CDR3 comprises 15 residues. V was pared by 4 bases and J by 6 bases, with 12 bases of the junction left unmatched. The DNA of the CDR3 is TGCAGCGTTGGAGGGGGTCAGGGGGCTGGCGATACGCAGTATTTT. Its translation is CSVGGGQGAGDTQYF.

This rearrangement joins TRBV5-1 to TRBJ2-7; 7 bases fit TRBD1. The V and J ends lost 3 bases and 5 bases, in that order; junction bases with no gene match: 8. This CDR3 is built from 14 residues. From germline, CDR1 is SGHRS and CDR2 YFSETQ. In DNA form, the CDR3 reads TGCGCCAGCAGCTCTACAGGGGTTAGCGACGAGCAGTACTTC. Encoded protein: CASSSTGVSDEQYF.

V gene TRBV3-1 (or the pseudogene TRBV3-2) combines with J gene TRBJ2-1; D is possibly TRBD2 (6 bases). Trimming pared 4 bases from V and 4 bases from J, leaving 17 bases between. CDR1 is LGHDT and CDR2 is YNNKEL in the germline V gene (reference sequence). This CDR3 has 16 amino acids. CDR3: CASSPLRSGPYNEQFF. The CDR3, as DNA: TGTGCCAGCAGCCCCTTGAGGAGCGGGCCTTACAATGAGCAGTTCTTC.

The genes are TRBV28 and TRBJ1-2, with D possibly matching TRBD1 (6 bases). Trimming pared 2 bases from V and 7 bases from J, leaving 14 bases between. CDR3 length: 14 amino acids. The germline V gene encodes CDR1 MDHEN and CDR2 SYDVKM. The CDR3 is CASSLKSRGLGYTF. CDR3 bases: TGTGCCAGCAGTTTAAAGTCGCGGGGGCTTGGCTACACCTTC.

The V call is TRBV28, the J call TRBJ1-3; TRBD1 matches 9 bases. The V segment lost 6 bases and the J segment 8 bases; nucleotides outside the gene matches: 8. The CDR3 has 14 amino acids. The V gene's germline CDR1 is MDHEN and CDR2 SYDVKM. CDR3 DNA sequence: TGTGCCAGCAGCAGGACAGGGGTAATGGACACCATATATTTT. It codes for CASSRTGVMDTIYF.

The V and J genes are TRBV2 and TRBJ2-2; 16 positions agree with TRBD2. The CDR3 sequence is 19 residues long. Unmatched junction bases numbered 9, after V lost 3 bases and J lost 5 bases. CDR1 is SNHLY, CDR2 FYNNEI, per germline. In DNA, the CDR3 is TGTGCCAGCAGTGACGGGACTAGCGGGAGGGCAGGTGGAACCGGGGAGCTGTTTTTT. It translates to CASSDGTSGRAGGTGELFF.

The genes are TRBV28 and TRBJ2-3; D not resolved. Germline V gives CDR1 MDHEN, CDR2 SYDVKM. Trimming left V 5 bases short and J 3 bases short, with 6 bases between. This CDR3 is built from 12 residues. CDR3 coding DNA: TGTGCCAGCAGTCTATTAACAGATACGCAGTATTTT. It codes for CASSLLTDTQYF. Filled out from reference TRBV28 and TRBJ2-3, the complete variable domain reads DVKVTQSSRYLVKRTGEKVFLECVQDMDHENMFWYRQDPGLGLRLIYFSYDVKMKEKGDIPEGYSVSREKKERFSLILESASTNQTSMYLCASSLLTDTQYFGPGTRLTVL.

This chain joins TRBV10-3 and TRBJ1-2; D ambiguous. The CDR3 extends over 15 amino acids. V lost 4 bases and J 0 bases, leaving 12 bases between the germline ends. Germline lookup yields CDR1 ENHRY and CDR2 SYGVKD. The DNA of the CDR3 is TGTGCCATCAGTGGCGGGGTAGGAGCTAACTATGGCTACACCTTC. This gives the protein CAISGGVGANYGYTF.

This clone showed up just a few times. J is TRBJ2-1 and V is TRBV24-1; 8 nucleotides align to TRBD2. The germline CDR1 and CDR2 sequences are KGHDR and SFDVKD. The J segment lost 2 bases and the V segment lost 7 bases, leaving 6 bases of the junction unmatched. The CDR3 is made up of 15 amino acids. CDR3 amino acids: CATRPTSGPYNEQFF. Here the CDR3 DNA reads TGTGCCACCAGGCCAACTAGCGGCCCCTACAATGAGCAGTTCTTC.

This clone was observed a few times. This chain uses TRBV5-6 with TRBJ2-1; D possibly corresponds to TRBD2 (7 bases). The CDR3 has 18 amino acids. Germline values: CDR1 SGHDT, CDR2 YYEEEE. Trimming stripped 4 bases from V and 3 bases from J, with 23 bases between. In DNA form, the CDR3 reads TGTGCCAGCAGCCTGGGGGGGCTAAACCGACAAATCTACAATGAGCAGTTCTTC. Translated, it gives CASSLGGLNRQIYNEQFF. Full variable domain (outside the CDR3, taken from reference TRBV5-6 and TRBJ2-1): DAGVTQSPTHLIKTRGQQVTLRCSPKSGHDTVSWYQQALGQGPQFIFQYYEEEERQRGNFPDRFSGHQFPNYSSELNVNALLLGDSALYLCASSLGGLNRQIYNEQFFGPGTRLTVL.

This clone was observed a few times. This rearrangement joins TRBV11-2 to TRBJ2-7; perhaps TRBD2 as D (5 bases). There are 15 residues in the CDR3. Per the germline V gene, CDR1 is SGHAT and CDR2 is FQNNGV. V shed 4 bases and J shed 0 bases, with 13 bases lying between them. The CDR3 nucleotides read TGTGCCAGCAGCTCCCGGACTGGGAGCTCCTACGAGCAGTACTTC. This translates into CASSSRTGSSYEQYF. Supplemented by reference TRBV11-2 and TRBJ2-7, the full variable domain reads EAGVAQSPRYKIIEKRQSVAFWCNPISGHATLYWYQQILGQGPKLLIQFQNNGVVDDSQLPKDRFSAERLKGVDSTLKIQPAKLEDSAVYLCASSSRTGSSYEQYFGPGTRLTVT.

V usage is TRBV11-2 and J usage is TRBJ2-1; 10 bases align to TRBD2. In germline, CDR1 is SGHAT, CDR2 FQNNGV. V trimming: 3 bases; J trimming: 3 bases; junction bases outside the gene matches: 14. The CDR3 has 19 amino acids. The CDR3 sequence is CASSFRASGSPVVYNEQFF. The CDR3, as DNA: TGTGCCAGCAGCTTCCGCGCTAGCGGGAGCCCCGTCGTCTACAATGAGCAGTTCTTC.

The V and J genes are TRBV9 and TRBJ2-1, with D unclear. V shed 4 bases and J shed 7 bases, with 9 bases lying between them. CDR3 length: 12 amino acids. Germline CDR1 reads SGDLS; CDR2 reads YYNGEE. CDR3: CASSPQRNEQFF. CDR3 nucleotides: TGTGCCAGCAGCCCCCAGAGGAATGAGCAGTTCTTC. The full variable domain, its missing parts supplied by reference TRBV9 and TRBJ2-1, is DSGVTQTPKHLITATGQRVTLRCSPRSGDLSVYWYQQSLDQGLQFLIQYYNGEERAKGNILERFSAQQFPDLHSELNLSSLELGDSALYFCASSPQRNEQFFGPGTRLTVL.

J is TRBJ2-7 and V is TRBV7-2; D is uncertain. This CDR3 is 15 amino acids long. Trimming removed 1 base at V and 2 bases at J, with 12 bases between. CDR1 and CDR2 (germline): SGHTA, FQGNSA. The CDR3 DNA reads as TGTGCCAGCAGCTTAGGCGCCGCCCAGGCCTACGAGCAGTACTTC. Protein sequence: CASSLGAAQAYEQYF.